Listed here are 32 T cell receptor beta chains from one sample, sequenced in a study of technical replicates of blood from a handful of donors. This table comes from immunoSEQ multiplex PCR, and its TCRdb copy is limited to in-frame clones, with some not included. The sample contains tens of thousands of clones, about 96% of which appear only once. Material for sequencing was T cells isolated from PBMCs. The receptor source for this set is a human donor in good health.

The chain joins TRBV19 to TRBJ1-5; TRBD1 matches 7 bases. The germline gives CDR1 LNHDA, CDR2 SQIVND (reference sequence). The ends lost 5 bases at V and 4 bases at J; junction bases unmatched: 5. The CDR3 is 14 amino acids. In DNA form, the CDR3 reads TGTGCCAGTAGTTGGACAGGCACTAATCAGCCCCAGCATTTT. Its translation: CASSWTGTNQPQHF.

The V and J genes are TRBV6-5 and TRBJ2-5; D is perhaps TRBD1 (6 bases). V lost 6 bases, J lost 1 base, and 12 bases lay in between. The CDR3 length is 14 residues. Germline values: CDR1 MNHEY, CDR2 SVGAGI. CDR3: CASSLQGSQETQYF. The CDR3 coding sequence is TGTGCCAGCAGCTTACAGGGCTCCCAAGAGACCCAGTACTTC.

CDR3 bases: TGTGCCAGCAGCTTGGGTAGCGGGAGCTCCTACGAGCAGTACTTC. Its translation is CASSLGSGSSYEQYF. The chain uses TRBV5-4 and TRBJ2-7; TRBD2 aligns across 9 bases. In germline, CDR1 is SGHNT, CDR2 YYREEE (reference sequence). Trimming removed 0 bases from V and 0 bases from J; junction bases left unmatched: 1. The CDR3 contains 15 residues.

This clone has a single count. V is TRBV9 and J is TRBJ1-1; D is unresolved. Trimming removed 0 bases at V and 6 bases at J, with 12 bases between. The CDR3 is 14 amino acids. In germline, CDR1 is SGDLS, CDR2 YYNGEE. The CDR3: CASSVAYGSAEAFF. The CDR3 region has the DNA TGTGCCAGCAGCGTAGCCTATGGGAGCGCTGAAGCTTTCTTT.

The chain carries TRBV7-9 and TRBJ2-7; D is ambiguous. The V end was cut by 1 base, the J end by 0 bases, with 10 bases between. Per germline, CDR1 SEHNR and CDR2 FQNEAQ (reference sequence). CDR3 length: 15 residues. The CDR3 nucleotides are TGTGCCAGCAGCTTAGACATTTCAACCTCCTACGAGCAGTACTTC. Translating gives CASSLDISTSYEQYF.

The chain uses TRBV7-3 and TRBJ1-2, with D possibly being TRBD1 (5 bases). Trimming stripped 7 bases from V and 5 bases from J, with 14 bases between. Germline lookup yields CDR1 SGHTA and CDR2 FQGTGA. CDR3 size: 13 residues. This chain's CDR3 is CASTPGVLYGYTF. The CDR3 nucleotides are TGTGCCAGCACCCCGGGGGTACTTTATGGCTACACCTTC.

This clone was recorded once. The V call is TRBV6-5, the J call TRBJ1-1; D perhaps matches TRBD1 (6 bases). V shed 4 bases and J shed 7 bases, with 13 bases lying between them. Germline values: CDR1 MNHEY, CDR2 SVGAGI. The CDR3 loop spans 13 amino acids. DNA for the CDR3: TGTGCCAGCAGTTTTGAGGGGGAAGATGAAGCTTTCTTT. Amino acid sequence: CASSFEGEDEAFF.

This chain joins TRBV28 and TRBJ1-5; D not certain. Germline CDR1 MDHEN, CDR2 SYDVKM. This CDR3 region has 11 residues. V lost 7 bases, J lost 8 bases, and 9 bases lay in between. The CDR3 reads CASTRSKPQHF. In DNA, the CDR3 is TGTGCCAGCACTAGAAGTAAGCCCCAGCATTTT.

The CDR3 bases are TGTGCCAGCAGCCCGCGGGGACAGGGGGCCGCAGATACGCAGTATTTT. It is translated as CASSPRGQGAADTQYF. V usage is TRBV7-3 and J usage is TRBJ2-3; 12 nucleotides match TRBD1. The germline CDR1 and CDR2 sequences are SGHTA and FQGTGA. This CDR3 has 16 residues. Trimming removed 5 bases from V and 4 bases from J; junction bases left unmatched: 7.

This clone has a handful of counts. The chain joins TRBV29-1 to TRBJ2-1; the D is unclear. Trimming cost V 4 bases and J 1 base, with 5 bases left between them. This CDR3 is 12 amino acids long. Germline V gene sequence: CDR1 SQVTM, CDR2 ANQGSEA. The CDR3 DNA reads TGCAGCGTTGCCGGGTCCTACAATGAGCAGTTCTTC. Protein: CSVAGSYNEQFF.

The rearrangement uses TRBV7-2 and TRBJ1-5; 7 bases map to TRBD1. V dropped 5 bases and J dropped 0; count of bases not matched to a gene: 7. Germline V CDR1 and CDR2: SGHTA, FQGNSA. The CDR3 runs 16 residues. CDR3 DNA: TGTGCCAGCAGCCCCCCGGGACAGAATAGCAATCAGCCCCAGCATTTT. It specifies CASSPPGQNSNQPQHF.

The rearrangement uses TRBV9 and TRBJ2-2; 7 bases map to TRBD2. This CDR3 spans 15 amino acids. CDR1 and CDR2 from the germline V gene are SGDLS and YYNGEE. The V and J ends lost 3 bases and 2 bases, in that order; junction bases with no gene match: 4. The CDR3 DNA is TGTGCCAGCAGCGACGGGACTATCAACACCGGGGAGCTGTTTTTT. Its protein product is CASSDGTINTGELFF.

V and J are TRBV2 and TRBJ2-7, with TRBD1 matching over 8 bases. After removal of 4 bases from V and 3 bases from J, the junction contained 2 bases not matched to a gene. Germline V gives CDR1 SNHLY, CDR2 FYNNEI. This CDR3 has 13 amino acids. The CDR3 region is CASSVTGGYEQYF. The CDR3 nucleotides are TGTGCCAGCAGTGTAACAGGGGGCTACGAGCAGTACTTC.

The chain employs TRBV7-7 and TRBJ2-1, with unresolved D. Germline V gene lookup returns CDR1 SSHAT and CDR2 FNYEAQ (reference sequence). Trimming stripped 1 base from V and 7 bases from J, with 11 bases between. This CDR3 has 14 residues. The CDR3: CASSLVEASNEQFF. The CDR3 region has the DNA TGTGCCAGCAGCTTAGTAGAGGCAAGTAATGAGCAGTTCTTC.

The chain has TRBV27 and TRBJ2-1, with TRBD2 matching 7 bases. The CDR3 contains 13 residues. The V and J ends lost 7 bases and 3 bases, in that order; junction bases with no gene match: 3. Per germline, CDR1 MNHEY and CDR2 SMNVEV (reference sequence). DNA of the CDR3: TGTGCCAGCAATAGGGAGGGCTACAATGAGCAGTTCTTC. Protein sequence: CASNREGYNEQFF.

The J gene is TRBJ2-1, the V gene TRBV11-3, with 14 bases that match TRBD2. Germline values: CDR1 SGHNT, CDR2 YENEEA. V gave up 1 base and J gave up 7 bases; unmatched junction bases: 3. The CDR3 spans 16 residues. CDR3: CASSLGLAGGWNEQFF. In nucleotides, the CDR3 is TGTGCCAGCAGCTTAGGACTAGCGGGAGGGTGGAATGAGCAGTTCTTC.

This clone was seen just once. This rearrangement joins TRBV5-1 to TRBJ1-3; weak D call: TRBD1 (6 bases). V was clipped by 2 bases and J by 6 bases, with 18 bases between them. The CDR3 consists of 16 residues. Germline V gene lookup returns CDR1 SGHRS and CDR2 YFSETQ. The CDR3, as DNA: TGCGCCAGCAGCTTAGGCTCACAGGGTCCTGCAAACACCATATATTTT. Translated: CASSLGSQGPANTIYF.

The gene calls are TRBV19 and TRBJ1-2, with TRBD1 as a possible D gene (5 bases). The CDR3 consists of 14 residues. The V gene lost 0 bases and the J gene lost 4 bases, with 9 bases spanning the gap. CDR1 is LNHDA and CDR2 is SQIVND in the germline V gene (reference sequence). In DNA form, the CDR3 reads TGTGCCAGTAGTATAGATTTACAGGTCTATGGCTACACCTTC. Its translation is CASSIDLQVYGYTF.

The CDR3 reads CASSLFLRDTGELFF. The CDR3 bases are TGTGCCAGCAGTTTATTTCTGAGGGATACCGGGGAGCTGTTTTTT. The V gene is TRBV27, the J gene TRBJ2-2, with a tentative D call TRBD2 (5 bases). The CDR3 is 15 amino acids. Trimming took off 1 base at V and 5 bases at J, with 11 bases between the two ends. Germline assignment: CDR1 MNHEY and CDR2 SMNVEV (reference sequence).

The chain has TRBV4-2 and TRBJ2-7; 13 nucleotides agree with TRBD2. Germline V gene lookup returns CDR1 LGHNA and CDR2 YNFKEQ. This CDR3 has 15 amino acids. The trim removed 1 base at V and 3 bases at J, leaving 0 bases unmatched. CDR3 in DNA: TGTGCCAGCAGCCAAGGACTAGCGGGAGGCTACGAGCAGTACTTC. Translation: CASSQGLAGGYEQYF.

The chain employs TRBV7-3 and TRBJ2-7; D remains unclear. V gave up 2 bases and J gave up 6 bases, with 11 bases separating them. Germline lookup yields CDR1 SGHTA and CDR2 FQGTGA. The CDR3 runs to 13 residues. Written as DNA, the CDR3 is TGTGCCAGCAGCTTAGACTGGCTCGGCGAGCAGTACTTC. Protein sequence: CASSLDWLGEQYF. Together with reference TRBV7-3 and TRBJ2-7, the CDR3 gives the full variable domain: GAGVSQTPSNKVTEKGKYVELRCDPISGHTALYWYRQSLGQGPEFLIYFQGTGAADDSGLPNDRFFAVRPEGSVSTLKIQRTERGDSAVYLCASSLDWLGEQYFGPGTRLTVT.

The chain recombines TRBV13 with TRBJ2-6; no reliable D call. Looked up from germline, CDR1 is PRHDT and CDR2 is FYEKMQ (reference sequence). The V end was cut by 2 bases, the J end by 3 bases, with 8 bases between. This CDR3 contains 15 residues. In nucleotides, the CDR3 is TGTGCCAGCAGCTTAATGGCTAGTGGGGCCAACGTCCTGACTTTC. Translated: CASSLMASGANVLTF.

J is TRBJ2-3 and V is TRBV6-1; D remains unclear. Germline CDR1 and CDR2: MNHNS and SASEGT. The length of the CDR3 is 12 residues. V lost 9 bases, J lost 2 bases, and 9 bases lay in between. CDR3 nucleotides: TGTGCCAGGCAGGAATTCACAGATACGCAGTATTTT. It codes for CARQEFTDTQYF.

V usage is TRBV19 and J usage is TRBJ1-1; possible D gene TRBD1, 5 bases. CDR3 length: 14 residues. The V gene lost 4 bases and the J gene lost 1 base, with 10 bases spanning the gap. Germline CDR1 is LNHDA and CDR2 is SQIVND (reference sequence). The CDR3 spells CASSTDRGNTEAFF. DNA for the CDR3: TGTGCCAGTAGTACAGACAGAGGGAACACTGAAGCTTTCTTT.

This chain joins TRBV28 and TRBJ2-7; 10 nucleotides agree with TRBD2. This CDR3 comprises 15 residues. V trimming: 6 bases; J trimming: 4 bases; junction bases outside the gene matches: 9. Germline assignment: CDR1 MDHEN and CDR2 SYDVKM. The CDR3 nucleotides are TGTGCCAGCAGATCCAGCGGGAGGGCCAGGTACGAGCAGTACTTC. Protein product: CASRSSGRARYEQYF.

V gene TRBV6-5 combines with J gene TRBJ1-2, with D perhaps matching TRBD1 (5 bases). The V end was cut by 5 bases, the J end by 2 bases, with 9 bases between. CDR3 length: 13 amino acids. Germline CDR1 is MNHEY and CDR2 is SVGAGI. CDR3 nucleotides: TGTGCCAGCAGTCAGGACAAGAACTATGGCTACACCTTC. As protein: CASSQDKNYGYTF.

CDR3 in amino acids: CASRTDLGTSGTYEQYF. CDR3 coding DNA: TGCGCCAGCAGAACTGACTTAGGGACTAGCGGGACCTACGAGCAGTACTTC. The V gene is TRBV5-1, the J gene TRBJ2-7, with 13 bases identical to TRBD2. V shed 5 bases and J 2 bases; nucleotides not matched to a gene: 10. CDR3 size: 17 residues. Per the germline V gene, CDR1 is SGHRS and CDR2 is YFSETQ. The full variable domain, with the rest looked up from reference TRBV5-1 and TRBJ2-7, is KAGVTQTPRYLIKTRGQQVTLSCSPISGHRSVSWYQQTPGQGLQFLFEYFSETQRNKGNFPGRFSGRQFSNSRSEMNVSTLELGDSALYLCASRTDLGTSGTYEQYFGPGTRLTVT.

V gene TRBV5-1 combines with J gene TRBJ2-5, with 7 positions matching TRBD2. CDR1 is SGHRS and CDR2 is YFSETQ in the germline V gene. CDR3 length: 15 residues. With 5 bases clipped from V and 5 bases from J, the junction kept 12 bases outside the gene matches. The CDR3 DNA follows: TGCGCCAGCAGGGAAACCGGACTAGTCGGTGAGACCCAGTACTTC. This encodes CASRETGLVGETQYF.

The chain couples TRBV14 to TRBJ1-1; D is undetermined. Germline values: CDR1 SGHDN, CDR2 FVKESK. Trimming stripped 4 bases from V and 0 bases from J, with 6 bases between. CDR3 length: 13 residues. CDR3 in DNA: TGTGCCAGCAGCCTCAACTTGAACACTGAAGCTTTCTTT. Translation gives CASSLNLNTEAFF.

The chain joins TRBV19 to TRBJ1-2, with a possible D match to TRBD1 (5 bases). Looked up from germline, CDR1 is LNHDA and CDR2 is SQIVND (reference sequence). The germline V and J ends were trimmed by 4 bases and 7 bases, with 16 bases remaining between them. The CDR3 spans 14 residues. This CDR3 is CASSTSDSWTGYTF. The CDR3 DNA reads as TGTGCCAGTAGTACCAGTGACAGTTGGACTGGCTACACCTTC.

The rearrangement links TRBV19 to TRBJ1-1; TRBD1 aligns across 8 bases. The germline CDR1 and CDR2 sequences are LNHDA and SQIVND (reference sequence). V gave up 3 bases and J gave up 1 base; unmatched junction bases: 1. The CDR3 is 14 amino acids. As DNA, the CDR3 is TGTGCCAGTAGTATCAGGGGGCCGAACACTGAAGCTTTCTTT. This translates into CASSIRGPNTEAFF. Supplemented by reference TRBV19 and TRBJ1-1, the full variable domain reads DGGITQSPKYLFRKEGQNVTLSCEQNLNHDAMYWYRQDPGQGLRLIYYSQIVNDFQKGDIAEGYSVSREKKESFPLTVTSAQKNPTAFYLCASSIRGPNTEAFFGQGTRLTVV.

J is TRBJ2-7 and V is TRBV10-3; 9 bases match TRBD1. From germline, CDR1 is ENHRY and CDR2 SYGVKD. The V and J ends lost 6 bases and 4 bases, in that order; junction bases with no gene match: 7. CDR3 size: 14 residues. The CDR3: CAISPGQGMYEQYF. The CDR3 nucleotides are TGTGCCATCAGCCCGGGACAGGGTATGTACGAGCAGTACTTC.